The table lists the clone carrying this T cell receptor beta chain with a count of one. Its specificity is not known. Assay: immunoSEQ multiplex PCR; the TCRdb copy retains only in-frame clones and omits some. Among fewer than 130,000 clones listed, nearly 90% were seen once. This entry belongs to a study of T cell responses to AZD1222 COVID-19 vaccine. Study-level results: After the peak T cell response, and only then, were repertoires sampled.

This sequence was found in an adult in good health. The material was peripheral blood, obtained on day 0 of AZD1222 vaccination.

CDR3 nucleotides: TGTGCCAGCAGTTACGCAGGGTCGAGGGGTACAGGCTACACCTTC. Amino acid sequence: CASSYAGSRGTGYTF. V usage is TRBV6-2 or TRBV6-3 and J usage is TRBJ1-2; weak D call: TRBD1 (5 bases). Looked up from germline, CDR1 is MNHEY and CDR2 is SVGEGT. Trimming shortened V by 2 bases and J by 8 bases, and 18 bases separated the two germline ends. The CDR3 totals 15 residues.